These 17 T cell receptor beta chains originate from one sample sequenced in a study of T-cell reconstitution after alpha-beta-depleted transplantation in children. A TCRbeta library incorporating unique molecular identifiers was prepared. TCRdb independently ran MiXCR on the PCR reads; one entry per CDR3 protein. The table shows around 960,000 distinct CDR3 sequences, with roughly 29% occurring only once. The specimen was PBMCs, mostly from graft donor cells, collected 360 days after TCRalphabeta/CD19-depleted stem cell transplant. Receptors originate from a boy less than two years old who had a stem cell transplant for SCID, so the T cells may come from the graft donor.

The chain carries TRBV11-2 and TRBJ2-3, with TRBD2 matching over 10 bases. The CDR3 has 17 amino acids. Germline CDR1 reads SGHAT; CDR2 reads FQNNGV. The ends lost 3 bases at V and 5 bases at J; junction bases unmatched: 11. DNA of the CDR3: TGTGCCAGCAGCTTCCAGCCTCTAGCGGGGGCCGGAGATACGCAGTATTTT. Translation gives CASSFQPLAGAGDTQYF.

This clonotype has a handful of counts. The rearrangement links TRBV4-1 to TRBJ2-3, with 12 bases matching TRBD2. The CDR3 covers 16 residues. CDR1 and CDR2 (germline): MGHRA, YSYEKL. Germline trimming cut 1 base from V and 4 bases from J; bases unmatched to any gene: 3. In DNA form, the CDR3 reads TGCGCCAGCAGCCAAGTACTAGCGGGGGGCTCAGATACGCAGTATTTT. Its protein product is CASSQVLAGGSDTQYF.

This chain uses TRBV20-1 with TRBJ2-3; a weak D match, TRBD1 (5 bases). The CDR3 consists of 15 residues. CDR1 is DFQATT, CDR2 SNEGSKA, per germline (reference sequence). V lost 3 bases to trimming and J lost 6 bases, with 19 bases between them. For the CDR3, the DNA is TGCAGTGCTAGCATTGGGGCCTCGTCGCACGATACGCAGTATTTT. Translated, it gives CSASIGASSHDTQYF.

The V gene is TRBV4-1, the J gene TRBJ2-2; 12 nucleotides agree with TRBD1. Germline CDR1 reads MGHRA; CDR2 reads YSYEKL. Trimming took 1 base from V and 3 from J; bases not matched to a gene: 3. CDR3 length: 17 residues. CDR3 nucleotide sequence: TGCGCCAGCAGCCAAGGGGACAGGGGGCTTCACACCGGGGAGCTGTTTTTT. It encodes CASSQGDRGLHTGELFF.

This chain uses TRBV6-1 with TRBJ2-7; 12 bases agree with TRBD2. The trim removed 6 bases at V and 2 bases at J, leaving 5 bases unmatched. This CDR3 contains 15 residues. Germline V lookup: CDR1 MNHNS, CDR2 SASEGT. The CDR3 loop reads CASRHTSGGTYEQYF. The CDR3 nucleotides are TGTGCCAGCAGACACACTAGCGGGGGGACCTACGAGCAGTACTTC.

The chain uses TRBV12-3 or TRBV12-4 and TRBJ2-7, with D perhaps matching TRBD1 or TRBD2 (6 bases each). The CDR3 consists of 15 residues. V shed 3 bases and J shed 0 bases, with 12 bases lying between them. The DNA of the CDR3 is TGTGCCAGCAGTTTCGGGGGCCTCTTCTCCTACGAGCAGTACTTC. It codes for CASSFGGLFSYEQYF.

This clonotype was picked up many times. The chain recombines TRBV7-9 with TRBJ1-1, with D perhaps TRBD1 (5 bases). CDR3 length equals 13 residues. CDR1 and CDR2 from the germline V gene are SEHNR and FQNEAQ (reference sequence). V lost 6 bases and J lost 6, with 14 bases in between. The CDR3 nucleotides read TGTGCCAGCAGTCTCCGGGGACTCTCTGAAGCTTTCTTT. Protein: CASSLRGLSEAFF. Looking up the rest from reference TRBV7-9 and TRBJ1-1 gives the full variable domain: DTGVSQNPRHKITKRGQNVTFRCDPISEHNRLYWYRQTLGQGPEFLTYFQNEAQLEKSRLLSDRFSAERPKGSFSTLEIQRTEQGDSAMYLCASSLRGLSEAFFGQGTRLTVV.

This clonotype came up many times. The J gene is TRBJ2-1, the V gene TRBV18, with D perhaps TRBD1 (7 bases). The CDR3 consists of 12 residues. The ends were cut back, 6 bases at V and 7 bases at J, with 10 bases in the middle. Germline-derived CDR1 and CDR2 are KGHSH and LQKENI. CDR3 sequence (DNA): TGTGCCAGCTCGCGGGACAGAAATGAGCAGTTCTTC. Amino acid sequence: CASSRDRNEQFF.

The rearrangement uses TRBV12-3 or TRBV12-4 and TRBJ1-4, with D possibly matching TRBD1 (5 bases). The CDR3 is made up of 14 amino acids. With 3 bases removed from V and 4 bases from J, the gap between germline ends came to 9 bases. CDR3 coding DNA: TGTGCCAGCAGTTTCGGGGCCTATAATGAAAAACTGTTTTTT. Protein sequence: CASSFGAYNEKLFF.

The chain carries TRBV29-1 and TRBJ2-3; 7 bases fit TRBD2. V was clipped by 7 bases and J by 2 bases; unmatched bases: 9. The V gene's germline CDR1 is SQVTM and CDR2 ANQGSEA. The CDR3 totals 14 residues. The CDR3 reads CSAPLRGVTDTQYF. DNA of the CDR3: TGCAGCGCACCATTACGGGGGGTCACAGATACGCAGTATTTT.

The chain is built from TRBV6-6 and TRBJ1-5; D unclear. The CDR3 sequence is 12 residues long. The V end was cut by 2 bases, the J end by 5 bases, with 4 bases between. CDR1 MNHNY and CDR2 SVGAGI come from the germline V gene (reference sequence). CDR3 DNA: TGTGCCAGCAGTTACCCTGATCAGCCCCAGCATTTT. As protein: CASSYPDQPQHF.

The V call is TRBV12-3 or TRBV12-4, the J call TRBJ1-6, with D possibly being TRBD1 (5 bases). V was cut by 2 bases and J by 5 bases, with 13 bases left in between. CDR3 length equals 16 residues. The CDR3 loop reads CASSLSGAGNNSPLHF. The CDR3 nucleotides are TGTGCCAGCAGTTTATCGGGAGCAGGGAATAATTCACCCCTCCACTTT.

The V gene is TRBV10-1, the J gene TRBJ2-1; 8 bases fit TRBD1. Germline V gene lookup returns CDR1 WNHNN and CDR2 SYGVQD (reference sequence). This CDR3 contains 13 residues. The V and J ends lost 4 bases and 6 bases, in that order; junction bases with no gene match: 2. The CDR3 loop reads CASSGTGSNEQFF. In DNA form, the CDR3 reads TGCGCCAGCAGTGGGACAGGGAGCAATGAGCAGTTCTTC.

This clonotype was detected a few times. The CDR3 here is CASSPPGVTDTQYF. In DNA form, the CDR3 reads TGTGCCAGCTCACCACCGGGGGTCACAGATACGCAGTATTTT. The V and J genes are TRBV18 and TRBJ2-3; tentatively, D is TRBD1 or TRBD2 (5 bases each). The CDR3 length is 14 residues. The germline V gene has CDR1 KGHSH and CDR2 LQKENI. V gave up 0 bases and J gave up 2 bases, with 6 bases separating them.

This chain links TRBV6-2 or TRBV6-3 with TRBJ2-3; no clear D. Germline values: CDR1 MNHEY, CDR2 SVGEGT. This CDR3 has 14 amino acids. V was pared by 6 bases and J by 2 bases, with 12 bases between. CDR3 sequence (DNA): TGTGCCAGCAGAACAAGGACGCACACAGATACGCAGTATTTT. Amino acid sequence: CASRTRTHTDTQYF.

This clonotype was seen only once. The chain couples TRBV7-9 to TRBJ2-5; a weak D match, TRBD1 (6 bases). Trimming left V 7 bases short and J 3 bases short, with 12 bases between. CDR1 and CDR2 from the germline V gene are SEHNR and FQNEAQ (reference sequence). This CDR3 contains 13 residues. DNA of the CDR3: TGTGCCAGCATCTTGCACAGGGAAGAGACCCAGTACTTC. It translates to CASILHREETQYF.

This clonotype was detected a few times. The J gene is TRBJ2-7, the V gene TRBV10-3; TRBD1 agrees at 10 bases. CDR3 size: 15 residues. From germline, CDR1 is ENHRY and CDR2 SYGVKD. V trimming: 3 bases; J trimming: 3 bases; junction bases outside the gene matches: 5. CDR3 sequence (DNA): TGTGCCATCAGTGACCCGGGACAGGGGTACTACGAGCAGTACTTC. This codes for CAISDPGQGYYEQYF.